What follows is one T cell receptor beta chain and its context. The antigen remains undetermined. CD8+CD57+ cell expansion, shown by flow cytometry, had occurred in the patients selected for sequencing. These data come from a study of CD8+CD57+ T cells in acquired aplastic anemia. Study outcomes and limitations: Patients and controls had in common approximately 28 CD8+ CDR3 sequences.

V lost 4 bases and J 13 bases, leaving 15 bases between the germline ends. Looked up from germline, CDR1 is SGHDT and CDR2 is YYEEEE. There are 11 residues in the CDR3. Profiling that covered TCR beta VDJ and CDR3 relied on genomic DNA as its template. A single record per CDR3 protein comes from TCRdb applying MiXCR to the reads. The table records 200,000 to 250,000 distinct CDR3 sequences, about 62% of them present only once. Material for sequencing was sorted CD4+, CD8+, or CD8+CD57+ T cells (not recorded which) from PBMCs. The TCR was taken from a human donor with aplastic anemia. This sequence joins TRBV5-6 and TRBJ2-7; D not certain. CDR3 sequence reads: CASSHTHERYF. As DNA, the CDR3 is TGTGCCAGCAGCCACACTCATGAGCGTTACTTC.